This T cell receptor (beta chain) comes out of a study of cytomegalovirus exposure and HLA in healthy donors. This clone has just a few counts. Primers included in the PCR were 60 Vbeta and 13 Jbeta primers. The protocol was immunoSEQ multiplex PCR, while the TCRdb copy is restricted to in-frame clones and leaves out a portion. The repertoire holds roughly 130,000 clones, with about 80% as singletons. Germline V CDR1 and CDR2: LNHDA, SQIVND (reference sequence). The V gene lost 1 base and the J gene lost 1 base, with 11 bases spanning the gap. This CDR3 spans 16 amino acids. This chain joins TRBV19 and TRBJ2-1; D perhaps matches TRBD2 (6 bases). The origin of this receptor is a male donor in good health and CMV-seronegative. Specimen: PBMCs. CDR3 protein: CASSIVGTHSYNEQFF. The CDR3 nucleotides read TGTGCCAGTAGTATAGTCGGGACTCATTCCTACAATGAGCAGTTCTTC.